This T cell receptor beta chain was identified during a study of PD-1 blockade in mismatch repair-deficient tumors. Measured with immunoSEQ multiplex PCR; TCRdb has only the in-frame clones, and not every one. The table has around 52,000 clones, roughly 80% seen once. Germline V CDR1 and CDR2: MDHEN, SYDVKM. The CDR3 has 14 amino acids. V lost 5 bases and J 4 bases, leaving 12 bases between the germline ends. The genes are TRBV28 and TRBJ1-5, with a tentative D call TRBD1 (6 bases). The clonotype was recovered from an adult with mismatch repair-deficient cancer. The sequencing used peripheral blood, collected roughly 21 weeks after starting pembrolizumab. The CDR3 protein is CASSTGTTNQPQHF. CDR3 coding DNA: TGTGCCAGCAGTACCGGGACAACGAATCAGCCCCAGCATTTT.